Each of the 22 T cell receptor beta chains below was sequenced from the same sample in a study of Graves' ophthalmopathy and Graves' hyperthyroidism. RNA transcripts were the source from which TCR beta CDR3 regions were amplified. An opening RT-PCR round employed HTBI primers and preceded a second-round multiplex PCR. TCRdb reprocessed the multiplex PCR reads with MiXCR, giving one entry per CDR3 protein. This table has 200,000 to 250,000 distinct CDR3 sequences, around a fifth appearing once. The specimen was peripheral blood. These receptors all come from a woman in her forties or fifties with Graves' ophthalmopathy.

This clonotype appeared many times. The chain employs TRBV5-1 and TRBJ2-7; TRBD2 might be the D (6 bases). The CDR3 runs 15 residues. Trimming left V 4 bases short and J 0 bases short, with 14 bases between. In germline, CDR1 is SGHRS, CDR2 YFSETQ. DNA of the CDR3: TGCGCCAGCAGCCCTGGAGGGGTGGGCTCCTACGAGCAGTACTTC. Amino acid sequence: CASSPGGVGSYEQYF. The whole variable domain, remainder taken from reference TRBV5-1 and TRBJ2-7, is KAGVTQTPRYLIKTRGQQVTLSCSPISGHRSVSWYQQTPGQGLQFLFEYFSETQRNKGNFPGRFSGRQFSNSRSEMNVSTLELGDSALYLCASSPGGVGSYEQYFGPGTRLTVT.

This clonotype was seen repeatedly, ten times or more. This sequence joins TRBV28 and TRBJ2-7; no reliable D call. The V and J ends lost 7 bases and 6 bases respectively, with 13 bases between them. Germline V gene data show CDR1 as MDHEN and CDR2 as SYDVKM. This CDR3 is built from 12 residues. The CDR3 here is CASTLDLREQYF. The CDR3 region has the DNA TGTGCCAGCACCCTCGATTTACGCGAGCAGTACTTC.

Notes on this clonotype: This clone may be a read error of a much larger clone one base away. This chain connects TRBV20-1 to TRBJ2-7; D possibly corresponds to TRBD2 (6 bases). V was shortened by 2 bases and J by 2 bases, with 10 bases between the two germline ends. In germline, CDR1 is DFQATT, CDR2 SNEGSKA (reference sequence). CDR3 length: 13 residues. The DNA of the CDR3 is TGCAGTGCTAGAAAGGGACTCACCTACGAGCAGTACTTC. Translation: CSARKGLTYEQYF.

This clonotype was observed many times. The rearrangement links TRBV12-3 or TRBV12-4 to TRBJ2-2; no clear D. Between the trimmed V and J ends, which lost 7 bases and 7 bases, there was a span of 13 bases. The CDR3 contains 13 residues. This chain's CDR3 is CASTPLGHGELFF. The CDR3, as DNA: TGTGCCAGCACCCCCCTGGGTCACGGGGAGCTGTTTTTT.

Many counts were recorded for this clonotype. The chain employs TRBV6-4 and TRBJ2-7; D might be TRBD1 (6 bases). Trimming pared 5 bases from V and 3 bases from J, leaving 23 bases between. This CDR3 region has 17 residues. The V gene's germline CDR1 is MRHNA and CDR2 SNTAGT. The CDR3 DNA sequence: TGTGCCAGCAGTCCCACTTTCAGGACGGACAGCCACTACGAGCAGTACTTC. Residues: CASSPTFRTDSHYEQYF.

This clonotype was seen repeatedly, ten times or more. The chain combines TRBV7-6 with TRBJ1-6; D may be TRBD1 (5 bases). Trimming stripped 2 bases from V and 11 bases from J, with 10 bases between. Germline V gene data show CDR1 as SGHVS and CDR2 as FNYEAQ. The CDR3 covers 13 residues. CDR3 region: CASSLRGDAPLHF. As DNA, the CDR3 is TGTGCCAGCAGCTTAAGGGGCGACGCACCCCTCCACTTT.

This clonotype was seen a few times. This rearrangement joins TRBV4-2 to TRBJ1-5; TRBD1 matches at 7 bases. Germline V CDR1 and CDR2: LGHNA, YNFKEQ. The CDR3 length is 15 residues. The trim removed 1 base at V and 2 bases at J, leaving 2 bases unmatched. CDR3 loop: CASSQGQGGNQPQHF. CDR3 nucleotide sequence: TGTGCCAGCAGCCAAGGACAGGGAGGCAATCAGCCCCAGCATTTT.

This clonotype was recorded many times. The chain links TRBV30 to TRBJ1-5, with TRBD1 matching over 9 bases. The CDR3 contains 17 residues. Germline V gene sequence: CDR1 GTSNPN, CDR2 SVGIG (reference sequence). V trimming: 3 bases; J trimming: 2 bases; junction bases outside the gene matches: 11. The CDR3, as DNA: TGTGCCTGGAGGGACAGGGGCAGGGGAGGGGGCAATCAGCCCCAGCATTTT. Protein: CAWRDRGRGGGNQPQHF.

This clonotype has just a few counts. A much larger clone lies a single base off, so this may be a read error. CDR3 bases: TGCAGTGCTAGTCTGGGACTGTCGGATCAGCCCCAGCATTTT. It translates to CSASLGLSDQPQHF. The gene calls are TRBV20-1 and TRBJ1-5; perhaps TRBD1 as D (5 bases). V lost 3 bases, J lost 5 bases, and 14 bases lay in between. This CDR3 is built from 14 residues. From germline, CDR1 is DFQATT and CDR2 SNEGSKA (reference sequence).

Ten or more counts support this clonotype. This may come from a read error, since a much larger clone is one base off. This CDR3 reads CASSADRANTEAFF. The CDR3, as DNA: TGTGCCAGCAGCGCCGACAGGGCGAACACTGAAGCTTTCTTT. This sequence joins TRBV6-1 and TRBJ1-1; TRBD1 agrees at 7 bases. The germline CDR1 and CDR2 sequences are MNHNS and SASEGT. V gave up 6 bases and J gave up 1 base; unmatched junction bases: 5. The CDR3 has 14 amino acids.

This clonotype was found many times. This chain joins TRBV7-2 and TRBJ2-5, with D perhaps being TRBD1 or TRBD2 (5 bases each). The CDR3 is 13 residues long. Trimming removed 4 bases from V and 7 bases from J, with 13 bases in between. From germline, CDR1 is SGHTA and CDR2 FQGNSA. The DNA for the CDR3 is TGTGCCAGCAGCTCTACCGGGGCCGGGACCCAGTACTTC. Protein sequence: CASSSTGAGTQYF.

Many counts were recorded for this clonotype. This chain connects TRBV24-1 to TRBJ2-5, with TRBD1 matching 8 bases. Trimming at V came to 6 bases and at J to 3 bases, leaving 2 bases not matched to a gene. The CDR3 is 13 residues long. Germline V lookup: CDR1 KGHDR, CDR2 SFDVKD. The chain's CDR3 is CATSQGAEETQYF. CDR3 in DNA: TGTGCCACCAGTCAGGGGGCCGAAGAGACCCAGTACTTC.

This clonotype was picked up many times. The chain is built from TRBV29-1 and TRBJ2-7; no clear D gene. Between the trimmed V and J ends, which lost 0 bases and 3 bases, there was a span of 27 bases. There are 19 residues in the CDR3. The germline V gene encodes CDR1 SQVTM and CDR2 ANQGSEA. CDR3 bases: TGCAGCGTTGAAGATTCGGAACAAAAGTTGCCCCTCCCGGGCTACGAGCAGTACTTC. Translated, it gives CSVEDSEQKLPLPGYEQYF.

Ten or more counts support this clonotype. The genes are TRBV11-2 and TRBJ2-7; unclear D gene. Trimming removed 1 base at V and 1 base at J, with 11 bases between. The CDR3 has 15 amino acids. From germline, CDR1 is SGHAT and CDR2 FQNNGV. This CDR3 is CASSLAPRRSYEQYF. The CDR3 region has the DNA TGTGCCAGCAGCTTAGCTCCCAGGCGATCCTACGAGCAGTACTTC.

CDR3 coding DNA: TGTGCCACCAGCAGAGTTTTTGGGCCCGGTGCCGGGGAGCTGTTTTTT. It translates to CATSRVFGPGAGELFF. V usage is TRBV15 and J usage is TRBJ2-2, with D hard to call. Per germline, CDR1 LNHNV and CDR2 YYDKDF (reference sequence). This CDR3 contains 16 residues. Trimming took off 1 base at V and 6 bases at J, with 15 bases between the two ends.

The chain joins TRBV11-1 to TRBJ2-7; a weak D match, TRBD1 (5 bases). Gene TRBJ2-1 matches the end of the DNA better, so the J call may be wrong. This CDR3 contains 14 residues. Per the germline V gene, CDR1 is SGHAT and CDR2 is FQDESV (reference sequence). The CDR3, as DNA: TGTGCCAGCAGAGAAGCACAGGCTGAAGGGGAGCAGTTCTTC. Translating it yields CASREAQAEGEQFF.

In its sample, this clonotype was seen a few times. This chain uses TRBV3-1 with TRBJ1-1; 7 bases agree with TRBD1. The CDR3 is made up of 14 amino acids. J gave up 2 bases and V 7 bases, and 7 bases lay outside the gene matches. Germline V lookup: CDR1 LGHDT, CDR2 YNNKEL (reference sequence). CDR3 loop: CASTRGTDNTEAFF. CDR3 coding DNA: TGTGCCAGCACAAGGGGGACAGACAACACTGAAGCTTTCTTT.

This clonotype was counted only a few times. The CDR3 sequence is CASSLERSREAFF. The CDR3 region has the DNA TGTGCCAGCAGCTTAGAAAGGTCAAGGGAGGCTTTCTTT. This rearrangement joins TRBV7-2 to TRBJ1-1; D is ambiguous. The CDR3 has 13 residues. V was pared by 1 base and J by 11 bases, with 14 bases between. CDR1 is SGHTA and CDR2 is FQGNSA in the germline V gene.

This clonotype was seen at least ten times. The chain is built from TRBV27 and TRBJ1-2, with unresolved D. Trimming took 2 bases from V and 3 from J, leaving 13 bases between them. The germline CDR1 and CDR2 sequences are MNHEY and SMNVEV (reference sequence). The CDR3 has 15 residues. CDR3 nucleotides: TGTGCCAGCAGTTTAACCGTGGATTCGGACTATGGCTACACCTTC. Amino acids: CASSLTVDSDYGYTF.

V is TRBV7-3 and J is TRBJ1-2; 7 bases are a match to TRBD1. Per the germline V gene, CDR1 is SGHTA and CDR2 is FQGTGA. The CDR3 loop spans 15 amino acids. V lost 5 bases to trimming and J lost 4 bases; unmatched junction nucleotides: 10. The CDR3 DNA reads as TGTGCCAGCAGCCCAGGGGGGCGGGGAGGCTATGGCTACACCTTC. It encodes CASSPGGRGGYGYTF.

This clonotype was counted many times. The J gene is TRBJ2-5, the V gene TRBV24-1, with 14 bases identical to TRBD2. J was trimmed by 4 bases and V by 7 bases; bases with no gene match: 4. This CDR3 comprises 15 residues. The germline CDR1 and CDR2 sequences are KGHDR and SFDVKD. CDR3 bases: TGTGCCACCAGCGCCGGGACTAGCGGGAGAGAGACCCAGTACTTC. Protein: CATSAGTSGRETQYF.

The V call is TRBV6-5, the J call TRBJ1-2; D is uncertain. CDR3 length equals 14 residues. CDR1 and CDR2 (germline): MNHEY, SVGAGI. V lost 1 base and J lost 6, with 12 bases in between. CDR3 nucleotide sequence: TGTGCCAGCAGTTACTTGGGCGGGTCGGATGGCTACACCTTC. Protein: CASSYLGGSDGYTF.